These 9 T cell receptor beta chains share one sample of origin, sequenced in a study of blood T cell repertoires in COVID-19. Sequencing was performed with immunoSEQ multiplex PCR; in TCRdb, only in-frame clones are kept and a portion is missing. The sample contains about 290,000 clones, around 86% of which appear only once. The sequencing input was peripheral blood. These receptors all stem from a woman aged 25 to 39 with active or convalescent COVID-19.

This chain connects TRBV5-1 to TRBJ2-6, with a tentative D call TRBD2 (7 bases). Germline CDR1 SGHRS, CDR2 YFSETQ. The V gene lost 0 bases and the J gene lost 4 bases, with 17 bases spanning the gap. The CDR3 is 18 amino acids. The chain's CDR3 is CASSLAQGGGGGANVLTF. DNA of the CDR3: TGCGCCAGCAGCTTGGCGCAGGGAGGGGGAGGGGGGGCCAACGTCCTGACTTTC.

The chain joins TRBV19 to TRBJ1-1, with D tentatively TRBD1 (5 bases). CDR1 LNHDA and CDR2 SQIVND come from the germline V gene (reference sequence). The CDR3 contains 15 residues. V dropped 1 base and J dropped 1 base, with 10 bases sitting between them. In nucleotides, the CDR3 is TGTGCCAGTAGTATAGGCTACAGGTCGAACACTGAAGCTTTCTTT. This gives the protein CASSIGYRSNTEAFF.

The rearrangement joins TRBV6-5 to TRBJ2-3; the match to TRBD2 covers 8 bases. Germline values: CDR1 MNHEY, CDR2 SVGAGI. This CDR3 is 16 amino acids long. V shed 0 bases, J shed 6 bases, and the junction held 8 bases outside the gene matches. The CDR3 protein is CASSYSPGGAWDTQYF. The CDR3 coding sequence is TGTGCCAGCAGTTACTCCCCGGGAGGGGCATGGGATACGCAGTATTTT.

The chain has TRBV24-1 and TRBJ1-1, with 8 bases that match TRBD1. The V segment lost 4 bases and the J segment 4 bases; nucleotides outside the gene matches: 10. The CDR3 runs 16 residues. Germline V gives CDR1 KGHDR, CDR2 SFDVKD. CDR3 sequence reads: CATSESGTGLGTEAFF. CDR3 nucleotide sequence: TGTGCCACCAGTGAATCTGGGACAGGTCTGGGCACTGAAGCTTTCTTT.

This chain uses TRBV6-5 with TRBJ2-3; no reliable D call. The CDR3 length is 13 residues. Germline loops: CDR1 MNHEY, CDR2 SVGAGI. V was trimmed by 5 bases and J by 1 base, leaving 7 bases between them. CDR3 amino acids: CASSKTGTDTQYF. The CDR3, as DNA: TGTGCCAGCAGTAAAACGGGCACAGATACGCAGTATTTT.

The chain has TRBV5-4 and TRBJ1-1, with 8 nucleotides matching TRBD1. CDR1 is SGHNT, CDR2 YYREEE, per germline (reference sequence). The CDR3 extends over 13 amino acids. J gave up 10 bases and V 3 bases, and 8 bases lay outside the gene matches. The CDR3: CASSSGQADGAFF. The DNA for the CDR3 is TGTGCCAGCAGCTCGGGACAGGCCGACGGAGCTTTCTTT.

The chain uses TRBV28 and TRBJ2-6, with a tentative D call TRBD1 (6 bases). The V and J ends lost 5 bases and 4 bases respectively, with 12 bases between them. The CDR3 totals 15 residues. Germline values: CDR1 MDHEN, CDR2 SYDVKM. The CDR3 bases are TGTGCCAGCAGTGATACAGGGTCGGGGGCCAACGTCCTGACTTTC. Amino acid sequence: CASSDTGSGANVLTF. Based on the CDR3 plus reference TRBV28 and TRBJ2-6, the full variable domain is DVKVTQSSRYLVKRTGEKVFLECVQDMDHENMFWYRQDPGLGLRLIYFSYDVKMKEKGDIPEGYSVSREKKERFSLILESASTNQTSMYLCASSDTGSGANVLTFGAGSRLTVL.

The chain has TRBV28 and TRBJ2-1; TRBD1 aligns across 8 bases. Germline CDR1 and CDR2: MDHEN and SYDVKM. The CDR3 has 13 residues. The junction had 4 bases not matched to a gene; V was cut back by 7 bases and J by 5 bases. The CDR3 coding sequence is TGTGCCAGCAACTCGGACAGGGACAATGAGCAGTTCTTC. It specifies CASNSDRDNEQFF.

The rearrangement uses TRBV5-5 and TRBJ1-2; TRBD1 might be the D (6 bases). Germline CDR1 and CDR2: SGHKS and YYEKEE (reference sequence). The V and J ends lost 7 bases and 7 bases respectively, with 11 bases between them. This CDR3 is 11 amino acids long. The DNA for the CDR3 is TGTGCCAGCGGGGGCACGGGTGGCTACACCTTC. Its translation is CASGGTGGYTF.